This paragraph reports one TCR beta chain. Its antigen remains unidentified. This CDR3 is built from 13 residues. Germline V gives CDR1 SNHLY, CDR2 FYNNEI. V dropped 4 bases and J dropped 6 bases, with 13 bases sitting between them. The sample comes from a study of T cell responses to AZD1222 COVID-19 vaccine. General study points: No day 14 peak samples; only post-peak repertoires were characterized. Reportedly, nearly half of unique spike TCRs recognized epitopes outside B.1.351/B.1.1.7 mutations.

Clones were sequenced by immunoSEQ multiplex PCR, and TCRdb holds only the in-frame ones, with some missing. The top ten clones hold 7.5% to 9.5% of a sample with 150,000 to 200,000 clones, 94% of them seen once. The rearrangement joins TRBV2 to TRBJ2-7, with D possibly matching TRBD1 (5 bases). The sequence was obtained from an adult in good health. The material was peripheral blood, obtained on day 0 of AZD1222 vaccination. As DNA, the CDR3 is TGTGCCAGCAGTGCGAAGTGGCAGGGCGAGCAGTACTTC. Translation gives CASSAKWQGEQYF. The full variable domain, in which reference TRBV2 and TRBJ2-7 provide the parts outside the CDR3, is EPEVTQTPSHQVTQMGQEVILRCVPISNHLYFYWYRQILGQKVEFLVSFYNNEISEKSEIFDDQFSVERPDGSNFTLKIRSTKLEDSAMYFCASSAKWQGEQYFGPGTRLTVT.